One sample yielded the 19 T cell receptor beta chains listed below, sequenced in a study of CD8+ T cells in alopecia areata. Treatment: oral pan-JAK inhibitor, 5-10 mg twice daily. Reverse transcription of extracted RNA yielded cDNA, which provided the sequencing template. TCRdb's copy holds only in-frame clones and misses some; the assay was immunoSEQ multiplex PCR. The repertoire has 190,000 or so clones, roughly 64% of them found once; the top ten carry over 9.5%. This specimen consisted of CD8+ T cells sorted from blood, obtained at week 24, from a patient treated with tofacitinib. The receptors were gathered from a human donor with alopecia areata.

The rearrangement links TRBV19 to TRBJ1-5; D is undetermined. Germline assignment: CDR1 LNHDA and CDR2 SQIVND (reference sequence). The CDR3 extends over 15 amino acids. The V end lost 3 bases, the J end lost 1 base, and 10 bases lay between the germline ends. CDR3 region: CASSISGRSNQPQHF. DNA of the CDR3: TGTGCCAGTAGTATTAGTGGACGGAGCAATCAGCCCCAGCATTTT. The variable domain in full, completed from reference TRBV19 and TRBJ1-5, reads DGGITQSPKYLFRKEGQNVTLSCEQNLNHDAMYWYRQDPGQGLRLIYYSQIVNDFQKGDIAEGYSVSREKKESFPLTVTSAQKNPTAFYLCASSISGRSNQPQHFGDGTRLSIL.

This chain uses TRBV13 with TRBJ2-1, with 12 bases lining up with TRBD2. In germline, CDR1 is PRHDT, CDR2 FYEKMQ (reference sequence). The CDR3 totals 16 residues. V gave up 5 bases and J gave up 7 bases; unmatched junction bases: 9. The CDR3 spells CASSQPSGGAWNEQFF. The CDR3 DNA sequence: TGTGCCAGCAGCCAGCCTAGCGGGGGGGCGTGGAATGAGCAGTTCTTC.

This clone was seen a few times. The gene calls are TRBV10-3 and TRBJ2-1; TRBD1 agrees at 7 bases. Trimming removed 3 bases from V and 4 bases from J; junction bases left unmatched: 6. The CDR3 runs 15 residues. CDR1 and CDR2 (germline): ENHRY, SYGVKD. DNA of the CDR3: TGTGCCATCAGTGATTCCGACAGGGCTTACAATGAGCAGTTCTTC. This gives the protein CAISDSDRAYNEQFF.

This rearrangement joins TRBV7-9 to TRBJ1-2; D ambiguous. The V gene's germline CDR1 is SEHNR and CDR2 FQNEAQ (reference sequence). The CDR3 spans 13 residues. Trimming pared 2 bases from V and 0 bases from J, leaving 4 bases between. The CDR3 spells CASSLQANYGYTF. The CDR3 coding sequence is TGTGCCAGCAGCTTACAGGCTAACTATGGCTACACCTTC.

The chain employs TRBV4-1 and TRBJ1-2; the match to TRBD1 covers 7 bases. This CDR3 contains 16 residues. Germline assignment: CDR1 MGHRA and CDR2 YSYEKL. J was trimmed by 5 bases and V by 0 bases; bases with no gene match: 9. This CDR3 reads CASSQDPTGTGYGYTF. The CDR3, as DNA: TGCGCCAGCAGCCAAGACCCGACAGGGACGGGATATGGCTACACCTTC.

The J gene is TRBJ2-5, the V gene TRBV13; a possible D gene is TRBD2 (6 bases). Between the trimmed V and J ends, which lost 0 bases and 2 bases, there was a span of 13 bases. Germline assignment: CDR1 PRHDT and CDR2 FYEKMQ (reference sequence). The CDR3 contains 16 residues. The CDR3, as DNA: TGTGCCAGCAGCTTAGGCCGGGTTAGCGGACAAGAGACCCAGTACTTC. It specifies CASSLGRVSGQETQYF.

The chain employs TRBV5-6 and TRBJ1-5; 9 bases agree with TRBD1. The CDR3 contains 15 residues. The germline CDR1 and CDR2 sequences are SGHDT and YYEEEE. J was trimmed by 7 bases and V by 0 bases; bases with no gene match: 5. For the CDR3, the DNA is TGTGCCAGCAGCTTGGGGGACAGGGAAGAACAGCCCCAGCATTTT. It codes for CASSLGDREEQPQHF. Full variable domain (missing parts from reference TRBV5-6 and TRBJ1-5): DAGVTQSPTHLIKTRGQQVTLRCSPKSGHDTVSWYQQALGQGPQFIFQYYEEEERQRGNFPDRFSGHQFPNYSSELNVNALLLGDSALYLCASSLGDREEQPQHFGDGTRLSIL.

The gene calls are TRBV6-5 and TRBJ2-1; no definite D call. CDR3 length: 11 residues. Trimming took off 6 bases at V and 5 bases at J, with 5 bases between the two ends. The germline V gene encodes CDR1 MNHEY and CDR2 SVGAGI. The CDR3 DNA reads TGTGCCAGCAGCCGGAACAATGAGCAGTTCTTC. Encoded protein: CASSRNNEQFF.

V usage is TRBV29-1 and J usage is TRBJ1-5, with TRBD1 matching over 8 bases. The CDR3 runs to 14 residues. V dropped 6 bases and J dropped 0; count of bases not matched to a gene: 4. The V gene's germline CDR1 is SQVTM and CDR2 ANQGSEA. The CDR3 spells CSVVTGDSNQPQHF. The DNA for the CDR3 is TGCAGCGTAGTGACAGGGGATAGCAATCAGCCCCAGCATTTT.

The gene calls are TRBV30 and TRBJ2-1; tentative D call: TRBD1 (6 bases). From germline, CDR1 is GTSNPN and CDR2 SVGIG (reference sequence). Trimming removed 1 base at V and 7 bases at J, with 14 bases between. The CDR3 extends over 14 amino acids. CDR3 in amino acids: CAWSGGGRSNEQFF. In DNA form, the CDR3 reads TGTGCCTGGAGTGGAGGGGGTCGGAGTAATGAGCAGTTCTTC.

This rearrangement joins TRBV29-1 to TRBJ2-7, with TRBD2 matching over 7 bases. V was clipped by 7 bases and J by 0 bases; unmatched bases: 3. There are 12 residues in the CDR3. CDR1 and CDR2 from the germline V gene are SQVTM and ANQGSEA. The CDR3 DNA follows: TGCAGCGCGGCTAGCGGCTCCTACGAGCAGTACTTC. Its protein product is CSAASGSYEQYF.

The chain joins TRBV7-9 to TRBJ2-5; a possible D gene is TRBD1 (6 bases). The V end was cut by 5 bases, the J end by 0 bases, with 13 bases between. Germline V gene sequence: CDR1 SEHNR, CDR2 FQNEAQ (reference sequence). This CDR3 has 15 residues. The CDR3 sequence: CASSPTDRNQETQYF. CDR3 sequence (DNA): TGTGCCAGCAGCCCCACGGACAGAAACCAAGAGACCCAGTACTTC.

This clone turned up a few times. This chain uses TRBV7-8 with TRBJ2-1; TRBD2 matches at 8 bases. In germline, CDR1 is SGHVS, CDR2 FQNEAQ. V gave up 6 bases and J gave up 4 bases; unmatched junction bases: 8. CDR3 length equals 15 residues. In DNA form, the CDR3 reads TGTGCCAGCAGTCCAGCGGGGGTCAGGTACAATGAGCAGTTCTTC. Protein product: CASSPAGVRYNEQFF.

The V and J genes are TRBV2 and TRBJ2-7; D not resolved. The CDR3 runs 12 residues. Germline values: CDR1 SNHLY, CDR2 FYNNEI. Trimming took 4 bases from V and 5 from J, leaving 9 bases between them. The CDR3: CASSGSIDEQYF. The CDR3 nucleotides read TGTGCCAGCAGTGGAAGTATCGACGAGCAGTACTTC.

This clone was seen a single time. The chain carries TRBV15 and TRBJ2-1; 7 nucleotides line up with TRBD2. Trimming at V came to 0 bases and at J to 4 bases, leaving 6 bases not matched to a gene. CDR3 length: 16 amino acids. Germline V gene sequence: CDR1 LNHNV, CDR2 YYDKDF (reference sequence). The CDR3 sequence is CATSRDRSGAYNEQFF. CDR3 bases: TGTGCCACCAGCAGAGACCGCAGCGGGGCATACAATGAGCAGTTCTTC. Based on the CDR3 plus reference TRBV15 and TRBJ2-1, the full variable domain is DAMVIQNPRYQVTQFGKPVTLSCSQTLNHNVMYWYQQKSSQAPKLLFHYYDKDFNNEADTPDNFQSRRPNTSFCFLDIRSPGLGDTAMYLCATSRDRSGAYNEQFFGPGTRLTVL.

This clone occurred once. The CDR3 loop is CASSRGRRDNEQFF. CDR3 sequence (DNA): TGTGCCAGCAGCCGGGGACGGCGGGACAATGAGCAGTTCTTC. The chain couples TRBV13 to TRBJ2-1; TRBD1 or TRBD2 may be the D gene (5 bases each). V was shortened by 5 bases and J by 5 bases, with 13 bases between the two germline ends. There are 14 residues in the CDR3. CDR1 PRHDT and CDR2 FYEKMQ come from the germline V gene (reference sequence).

This clone was counted a single time. The chain links TRBV4-2 to TRBJ2-1, with D perhaps matching TRBD1 or TRBD2 (5 bases each). V gave up 1 base and J gave up 0 bases, with 10 bases separating them. CDR1 and CDR2 from the germline V gene are LGHNA and YNFKEQ. The CDR3 is 16 amino acids. CDR3 coding DNA: TGTGCCAGCAGCCAAGTCAGGGAGAGCTCCTACAATGAGCAGTTCTTC. This gives the protein CASSQVRESSYNEQFF.

J is TRBJ2-5 and V is TRBV18; D not certain. The germline CDR1 and CDR2 sequences are KGHSH and LQKENI. V lost 3 bases and J lost 0, with 11 bases in between. This CDR3 has 15 amino acids. The CDR3 nucleotides read TGTGCCAGCTCACCGGGAACAGCGTACCAAGAGACCCAGTACTTC. This gives the protein CASSPGTAYQETQYF.

This clone was found once. V is TRBV2 and J is TRBJ1-1; D gene ambiguous. The CDR3 sequence is 12 residues long. V lost 7 bases and J 3 bases, leaving 9 bases between the germline ends. Germline V CDR1 and CDR2: SNHLY, FYNNEI. DNA for the CDR3: TGTGCCAGCACAGAGGGATACACTGAAGCTTTCTTT. Amino acids: CASTEGYTEAFF.